The T cell receptor beta chain described here comes from a study of beta chain features in type 1 diabetes. Study information: The patient and healthy donor groups were comparable for age, gender and cell yields. Findings of the study overall: Cells carrying high TCR expression could end up over-represented when cDNA is sequenced. The naive, central memory and Treg TCRB repertoires of patients appeared to be more similar to one another than those of healthy donors. Among patients with Type 1 diabetes, TCRB CDR3s were moderately but significantly shorter in every one of the four CD4+ subsets.

Sequencing targeted expressed TCRB transcripts, as all isolated RNA had been reverse transcribed. The assay was immunoSEQ multiplex PCR, and TCRdb's table has in-frame clones only and misses some. The sample consists of a few hundred thousand clones, 14% of them appearing once. Concerning this clone itself: Its antigen remains unidentified.

CDR1 SGHNT and CDR2 YYREEE come from the germline V gene (reference sequence). The CDR3 totals 13 residues. With 4 bases removed from V and 5 bases from J, the gap between germline ends came to 10 bases. Markers CD45RO/CCR7/CD25/CD127/CD95/CD27 served to sort CD4+ naive, central memory, regulatory and stem cell-like memory cells. This TCR was recovered from a man between 25 and 39 years old with type 1 diabetes. The sequenced material came from naive CD4+ T cells from blood. The chain uses TRBV5-4 and TRBJ1-5; a weak D match, TRBD1 (6 bases). The CDR3 bases are TGTGCCAGCAGCATACAGGGAGATCAGCCCCAGCATTTT. As protein: CASSIQGDQPQHF. The variable domain in full, with the rest retrieved from reference TRBV5-4 and TRBJ1-5, is ETGVTQSPTHLIKTRGQQVTLRCSSQSGHNTVSWYQQALGQGPQFIFQYYREEENGRGNFPPRFSGLQFPNYSSELNVNALELDDSALYLCASSIQGDQPQHFGDGTRLSIL.